Listed here is a single TCR beta chain. The antigen remains undetermined. This entry is derived from a study of Ad26.COV2.S vaccination and SARS-CoV-2 variants. Study-level background: Once or twice, 56 days apart, Ad26.COV2.S was delivered intramuscularly. Study outcomes and limitations: Comparable non-spike TCR breadth was observed in vaccine and placebo recipients. Reportedly, after vaccination the spike-specific CD8+ and CD4+ T cell responses displayed substantial breadth.

Treatment described: around 19 received Ad26.COV2.S at low or high dose, single or two shots; 5 received placebo; per-sample allocation not given. After the first vaccine or placebo injection, samples were drawn on day 63. TCRdb's table, derived via immunoSEQ multiplex PCR, lists solely in-frame clones and lacks some. Among about 350,000 clones, more than 75% were seen once, and the ten largest hold 2.5% to 3.5%. Trimming removed 6 bases from V and 9 bases from J, with 12 bases in between. From germline, CDR1 is MDHEN and CDR2 SYDVKM. The CDR3 covers 12 residues. The chain carries TRBV28 and TRBJ1-5; no clear D gene. The sequence was collected from a person between 18 and 65 years old who received the Ad26.COV2.S COVID-19 vaccine or a placebo. Sequenced here: peripheral blood, sampled in a trial of Ad26.COV2.S vaccine versus placebo. CDR3 sequence (DNA): TGTGCCAGCAGAGAACGTGGGATGCCCCAGCATTTT. Protein: CASRERGMPQHF.